The rows below give T cell receptor beta chains drawn from one sample of a study of blood T cell repertoires in COVID-19. Sequenced by immunoSEQ multiplex PCR; TCRdb stores in-frame clones only, minus some. The sample lists hundreds of thousands of clones, nearly 90% occurring once. The sample was PBMCs or T cells enriched from blood (not recorded which). These receptors all stem from a woman in her twenties or thirties who had recovered from COVID-19. Both conserved end residues are part of each CDR3. Each record gives: D gene, V gene, CDR3 length, J gene, clone size, CDR3 protein, CDR3 DNA. The D gene is left open where the match is weak. Clone size is shown for a subset of rows, as once, few, many or a class of expanded clone.

D gene: .; V gene: TRBV9; CDR3 length: 15; J gene: TRBJ2-1; clone size: .; CDR3 protein: CASSPGSSSYNEQFF; CDR3 DNA: TGTGCCAGCAGCCCGGGGAGCAGCTCCTACAATGAGCAGTTCTTC
D gene: .; V gene: TRBV10-3; CDR3 length: 14; J gene: TRBJ2-7; clone size: .; CDR3 protein: CAINMDGQSYEQYF; CDR3 DNA: TGTGCCATCAATATGGATGGGCAGAGCTACGAGCAGTACTTC
D gene: TRBD2; V gene: TRBV3-1/TRBV3-2; CDR3 length: 15; J gene: TRBJ2-2; clone size: .; CDR3 protein: CASSQAISGNGELFF; CDR3 DNA: TGTGCCAGCAGCCAAGCGATCAGCGGGAACGGGGAGCTGTTTTTT
D gene: TRBD1; V gene: TRBV3-1/TRBV3-2; CDR3 length: 15; J gene: TRBJ1-3; clone size: .; CDR3 protein: CASSRGGISGNTIYF; CDR3 DNA: TGTGCCAGCAGCCGAGGGGGCATCAGTGGAAACACCATATATTTT
D gene: TRBD2; V gene: TRBV5-4; CDR3 length: 13; J gene: TRBJ2-7; clone size: once; CDR3 protein: CASSLAGDGEQYF; CDR3 DNA: TGTGCCAGCAGCTTAGCGGGAGACGGCGAGCAGTACTTC
D gene: .; V gene: TRBV7-6; CDR3 length: 15; J gene: TRBJ2-7; clone size: .; CDR3 protein: CASSPLRTAPYEQYF; CDR3 DNA: TGTGCCAGCAGCCCTCTCCGGACAGCCCCCTACGAGCAGTACTTC
D gene: .; V gene: TRBV9; CDR3 length: 16; J gene: TRBJ1-1; clone size: .; CDR3 protein: CASSASTEQGRTEAFF; CDR3 DNA: TGTGCCAGCAGCGCGTCGACCGAGCAGGGGCGCACTGAAGCTTTCTTT
D gene: .; V gene: TRBV7-2; CDR3 length: 15; J gene: TRBJ2-3; clone size: .; CDR3 protein: CASSLVRGFTDTQYF; CDR3 DNA: TGTGCCAGCAGCTTAGTTCGAGGTTTCACAGATACGCAGTATTTT
D gene: TRBD1; V gene: TRBV28; CDR3 length: 15; J gene: TRBJ1-3; clone size: .; CDR3 protein: CASSPADRDGNTIYF; CDR3 DNA: TGTGCCAGCAGTCCGGCGGACAGGGACGGAAACACCATATATTTT
D gene: .; V gene: TRBV6-5; CDR3 length: 15; J gene: TRBJ1-3; clone size: few; CDR3 protein: CASRDGQRAGNTIYF; CDR3 DNA: TGTGCCAGCAGGGATGGACAGCGCGCTGGAAACACCATATATTTT
D gene: TRBD2; V gene: TRBV11-3; CDR3 length: 17; J gene: TRBJ2-1; clone size: .; CDR3 protein: CASSPLAGGGAYNEQFF; CDR3 DNA: TGTGCCAGCAGCCCTTTGGCGGGAGGTGGGGCCTACAATGAGCAGTTCTTC
D gene: .; V gene: TRBV19; CDR3 length: 14; J gene: TRBJ2-7; clone size: .; CDR3 protein: CASSSSRGSYEQYF; CDR3 DNA: TGTGCCAGTAGCTCATCCAGGGGAAGCTACGAGCAGTACTTC
D gene: .; V gene: TRBV6-5; CDR3 length: 14; J gene: TRBJ2-7; clone size: .; CDR3 protein: CASSYSPENYEQYF; CDR3 DNA: TGTGCCAGCAGTTACTCCCCCGAGAACTACGAGCAGTACTTC
D gene: .; V gene: TRBV7-9; CDR3 length: 14; J gene: TRBJ1-1; clone size: .; CDR3 protein: CASSSIPGLALAFF; CDR3 DNA: TGTGCCAGCAGCTCAATCCCAGGGTTGGCTCTAGCTTTCTTT
D gene: TRBD1; V gene: TRBV5-4; CDR3 length: 14; J gene: TRBJ2-5; clone size: .; CDR3 protein: CASSAAGTEETQYF; CDR3 DNA: TGTGCCAGCAGCGCCGCCGGGACAGAAGAGACCCAGTACTTC
D gene: .; V gene: TRBV28; CDR3 length: 14; J gene: TRBJ1-1; clone size: .; CDR3 protein: CASSVGAENTEAFF; CDR3 DNA: TGTGCCAGCAGTGTTGGGGCGGAGAACACTGAAGCTTTCTTT
D gene: TRBD2; V gene: TRBV18; CDR3 length: 18; J gene: TRBJ2-1; clone size: .; CDR3 protein: CASSPLTSGSASYNEQFF; CDR3 DNA: TGTGCCAGCTCACCCCTGACTAGCGGGAGTGCCTCCTACAATGAGCAGTTCTTC
D gene: .; V gene: TRBV28; CDR3 length: 16; J gene: TRBJ1-2; clone size: .; CDR3 protein: CASTRDGGRSNYGYTF; CDR3 DNA: TGTGCCAGCACCAGGGACGGGGGGAGATCTAACTATGGCTACACCTTC
D gene: TRBD1; V gene: TRBV11-1; CDR3 length: 15; J gene: TRBJ1-2; clone size: .; CDR3 protein: CASSSPQGADYGYTF; CDR3 DNA: TGTGCCAGCAGCTCCCCCCAGGGGGCCGACTATGGCTACACCTTC
D gene: .; V gene: TRBV7-9; CDR3 length: 15; J gene: TRBJ1-5; clone size: once; CDR3 protein: CASSGPTLEDQPQHF; CDR3 DNA: TGTGCCAGCAGCGGGCCCACGCTGGAAGATCAGCCCCAGCATTTT
D gene: TRBD1; V gene: TRBV28; CDR3 length: 15; J gene: TRBJ1-5; clone size: .; CDR3 protein: CASRSGTGLDQPQHF; CDR3 DNA: TGTGCCAGCAGATCCGGGACAGGGTTGGATCAGCCCCAGCATTTT
D gene: .; V gene: TRBV5-1; CDR3 length: 15; J gene: TRBJ2-5; clone size: .; CDR3 protein: CASSFRTPNHQTQYF; CDR3 DNA: TGCGCCAGCAGCTTTCGGACACCAAATCATCAGACCCAGTACTTC
D gene: TRBD1; V gene: TRBV4-1; CDR3 length: 15; J gene: TRBJ1-2; clone size: .; CDR3 protein: CASSQATGRIEGYTF; CDR3 DNA: TGCGCCAGCAGCCAAGCGACAGGGAGAATAGAGGGCTACACCTTC
D gene: .; V gene: TRBV6-5; CDR3 length: 12; J gene: TRBJ1-1; clone size: .; CDR3 protein: CASSYGGTEAFF; CDR3 DNA: TGTGCCAGCAGTTACGGAGGCACAGAAGCTTTCTTT
D gene: .; V gene: TRBV29-1; CDR3 length: 14; J gene: TRBJ1-2; clone size: .; CDR3 protein: CSVGSGNLGYGYTF; CDR3 DNA: TGCAGCGTTGGATCGGGGAATTTAGGCTATGGCTACACCTTC
D gene: TRBD2; V gene: TRBV6-5; CDR3 length: 15; J gene: TRBJ2-7; clone size: .; CDR3 protein: CASIRSGKSAYEQYF; CDR3 DNA: TGTGCCAGCATTAGAAGCGGGAAGTCTGCCTACGAGCAGTACTTC
D gene: TRBD1; V gene: TRBV18; CDR3 length: 17; J gene: TRBJ1-3; clone size: .; CDR3 protein: CASSPLQGASSGNTIYF; CDR3 DNA: TGTGCCAGCTCACCCTTACAGGGGGCATCCTCTGGAAACACCATATATTTT
D gene: TRBD1; V gene: TRBV27; CDR3 length: 13; J gene: TRBJ2-7; clone size: .; CDR3 protein: CASSQTGEWEQYF; CDR3 DNA: TGTGCCAGCAGTCAGACAGGGGAATGGGAGCAGTACTTC